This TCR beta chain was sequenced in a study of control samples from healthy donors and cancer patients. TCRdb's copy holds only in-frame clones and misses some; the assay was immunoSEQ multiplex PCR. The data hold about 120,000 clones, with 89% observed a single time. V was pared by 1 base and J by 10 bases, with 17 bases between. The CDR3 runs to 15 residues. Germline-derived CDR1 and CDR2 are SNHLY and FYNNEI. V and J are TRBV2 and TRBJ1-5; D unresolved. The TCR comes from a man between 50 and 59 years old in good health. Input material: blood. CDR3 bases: TGTGCCAGCAGTGAAGGGCAGCGTTTCAAGGACCCCCAGCATTTT. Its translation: CASSEGQRFKDPQHF.